This T cell receptor (beta chain) was sequenced for a study of blood T cell repertoires in COVID-19. In the authors' workflow: Reference gene primers were amplified, and this amplification served to estimate nucleated cell counts. Assay used: immunoSEQ multiplex PCR; TCRdb lists only in-frame clones, some missing. V and J calls and clone size come straight from that table; D and trimming were deduced from the DNA. The repertoire has around 300,000 clones, around 87% of them found once; the top ten carry approximately 2.4%. The J segment lost 4 bases and the V segment lost 5 bases, leaving 8 bases of the junction unmatched. The CDR3 runs to 15 residues. Germline loops: CDR1 SGHTA, CDR2 FQGTGA.

This chain uses TRBV7-3 with TRBJ2-3, with TRBD2 identical over 8 bases. The TCR comes from a man between 18 and 29 years old with active or convalescent COVID-19. Sequences were obtained from peripheral blood. CDR3 nucleotides: TGTGCCAGCAGCCGCCGGGGGGGAGGCCCAGATACGCAGTATTTT. Translation gives CASSRRGGGPDTQYF.